Below are 27 T cell receptor beta chains sequenced from a single sample in a study of PD-L1 blockade in urothelial cancer. Produced via immunoSEQ multiplex PCR; TCRdb's table is partial and in-frame only. This sample has just over 50,000 clones; around three quarters occur once, and the top ten carry about 3.6%. The sample was PBMCs, taken around atezolizumab (anti-PD-L1) treatment. The origin of the receptors is a man aged 65-85 years with urothelial cancer.

The V gene is TRBV7-2, the J gene TRBJ2-3; weak D call: TRBD2 (5 bases). V lost 6 bases and J 1 base, leaving 11 bases between the germline ends. This CDR3 spans 14 amino acids. CDR1 and CDR2 (germline): SGHTA, FQGNSA. As DNA, the CDR3 is TGTGCCAGCAGTATAGGACTTCGCACAGATACGCAGTATTTT. It specifies CASSIGLRTDTQYF.

V and J are TRBV7-9 and TRBJ2-7, with 12 bases identical to TRBD1. V lost 0 bases and J lost 5; bases outside the gene matches: 2. CDR3 length equals 15 residues. Germline CDR1 reads SEHNR; CDR2 reads FQNEAQ (reference sequence). As DNA, the CDR3 is TGTGCCAGCAGCTTAGCGGGACAGGGGGCCCACGAGCAGTACTTC. Amino acid sequence: CASSLAGQGAHEQYF. Complete variable domain (other parts from reference TRBV7-9 and TRBJ2-7): DTGVSQNPRHKITKRGQNVTFRCDPISEHNRLYWYRQTLGQGPEFLTYFQNEAQLEKSRLLSDRFSAERPKGSFSTLEIQRTEQGDSAMYLCASSLAGQGAHEQYFGPGTRLTVT.

This clone has only a few counts. The chain couples TRBV6-1 to TRBJ2-2; D is possibly TRBD1 (5 bases). Looked up from germline, CDR1 is MNHNS and CDR2 is SASEGT. V was cut by 7 bases and J by 7 bases, with 16 bases left in between. This CDR3 region has 14 residues. This CDR3 is CASNRAGSGGELFF. The CDR3 coding sequence is TGTGCCAGCAATAGGGCAGGGTCGGGCGGGGAGCTGTTTTTT.

The gene calls are TRBV30 and TRBJ1-5; no definite D call. V dropped 2 bases and J dropped 0 bases, with 11 bases sitting between them. CDR1 is GTSNPN and CDR2 is SVGIG in the germline V gene (reference sequence). The length of the CDR3 is 15 residues. The CDR3 nucleotides read TGTGCCTGGAGTCGCGGGTCGGATAGCAATCAGCCCCAGCATTTT. This sequence encodes CAWSRGSDSNQPQHF.

V and J are TRBV7-2 and TRBJ2-7; a weak D match, TRBD2 (5 bases). V was clipped by 4 bases and J by 0 bases, with 13 bases between them. The length of the CDR3 is 15 residues. The germline V gene encodes CDR1 SGHTA and CDR2 FQGNSA. This chain's CDR3 is CASSSKRSGSYEQYF. In nucleotides, the CDR3 is TGTGCCAGCAGCTCCAAGCGGAGCGGCTCCTACGAGCAGTACTTC.

The chain combines TRBV6-6 with TRBJ2-7; 11 positions match TRBD2. The CDR3 has 16 residues. V shed 7 bases and J 4 bases; nucleotides not matched to a gene: 12. The germline V gene encodes CDR1 MNHNY and CDR2 SVGAGI (reference sequence). Written as DNA, the CDR3 is TGTGCCAGCACCTATCTAGCGGGGGGCGAGGGATACGAGCAGTACTTC. Protein product: CASTYLAGGEGYEQYF.

The gene calls are TRBV18 and TRBJ2-7; 10 bases match TRBD1. This CDR3 is built from 15 residues. Trimming removed 3 bases from V and 3 bases from J; junction bases left unmatched: 5. Germline V gene data show CDR1 as KGHSH and CDR2 as LQKENI. The CDR3 nucleotides are TGTGCCAGCTCACCCAGACAGGGGGCGTTCTACGAGCAGTACTTC. Its protein is CASSPRQGAFYEQYF.

J is TRBJ2-2 and V is TRBV7-9; D is perhaps TRBD1 (6 bases). V gave up 5 bases and J gave up 5 bases, with 18 bases separating them. CDR3 length: 16 amino acids. The germline V gene has CDR1 SEHNR and CDR2 FQNEAQ (reference sequence). In DNA, the CDR3 is TGTGCCAGCAGCCCCCGTGGTCAGGGGTTGACCGGGGAGCTGTTTTTT. Translating gives CASSPRGQGLTGELFF.

Only one count was recorded for this clone. This chain links TRBV9 with TRBJ1-1; the D gene is possibly TRBD1 (6 bases). Germline lookup yields CDR1 SGDLS and CDR2 YYNGEE. The V gene lost 4 bases and the J gene lost 4 bases, with 23 bases spanning the gap. This CDR3 region has 17 residues. CDR3: CASSPEFTLGGGTEAFF. The CDR3 region has the DNA TGTGCCAGCAGCCCTGAATTTACTTTAGGGGGTGGCACTGAAGCTTTCTTT.

This clone appeared a few times. The chain has TRBV2 and TRBJ2-7; 7 positions match TRBD1. Trimming cost V 5 bases and J 3 bases; bases outside gene matches: 7. CDR1 and CDR2 from the germline V gene are SNHLY and FYNNEI. This CDR3 is built from 14 residues. The CDR3 sequence: CASSRDPGGYEQYF. CDR3 nucleotide sequence: TGTGCCAGCAGTAGGGATCCAGGGGGCTACGAGCAGTACTTC.

This clone was observed a few times. The rearrangement links TRBV7-8 to TRBJ1-4; 7 nucleotides align to TRBD1. The germline V gene has CDR1 SGHVS and CDR2 FQNEAQ. V gave up 5 bases and J gave up 6 bases; unmatched junction bases: 12. CDR3 length: 16 amino acids. In DNA, the CDR3 is TGTGCCAGCAGCCGTGGGACAGTAGTTATAGATGAAAAACTGTTTTTT. It specifies CASSRGTVVIDEKLFF.

The chain carries TRBV9 and TRBJ2-1; no reliable D call. Between the trimmed V and J ends, which lost 0 bases and 3 bases, there was a span of 4 bases. Germline lookup yields CDR1 SGDLS and CDR2 YYNGEE. The CDR3 has 13 residues. The CDR3 bases are TGTGCCAGCAGCGTAGATAGCTACAATGAGCAGTTCTTC. It specifies CASSVDSYNEQFF.

The chain couples TRBV19 to TRBJ2-7; D may be TRBD1 (5 bases). Germline-derived CDR1 and CDR2 are LNHDA and SQIVND (reference sequence). With 3 bases removed from V and 3 bases from J, the gap between germline ends came to 9 bases. This CDR3 region has 13 residues. The CDR3 sequence: CASSMRQNYEQYF. CDR3 sequence (DNA): TGTGCCAGTAGTATGAGACAGAACTACGAGCAGTACTTC.

The chain couples TRBV28 to TRBJ2-7; TRBD2 matches 10 bases. CDR1 is MDHEN, CDR2 SYDVKM, per germline. The V segment lost 6 bases and the J segment 7 bases; nucleotides outside the gene matches: 9. The CDR3 extends over 14 amino acids. The CDR3 nucleotides read TGTGCCAGCAGCAGCACCGGGACTAGCGCTGAGCAGTACTTC. This sequence encodes CASSSTGTSAEQYF.

In nucleotides, the CDR3 is TGTGCCAGCAGTTTGCGGGTTAACTATGGCTACACCTTC. The encoded protein is CASSLRVNYGYTF. The V gene is TRBV28, the J gene TRBJ1-2; D call uncertain. Trimming pared 3 bases from V and 1 base from J, leaving 6 bases between. The CDR3 spans 13 residues. The germline V gene encodes CDR1 MDHEN and CDR2 SYDVKM.

The chain joins TRBV19 to TRBJ2-1; D might be TRBD1 (6 bases). Looked up from germline, CDR1 is LNHDA and CDR2 is SQIVND (reference sequence). The CDR3 spans 13 residues. Deletions cut 5 bases from V and 7 bases from J, with 12 bases between. CDR3 sequence (DNA): TGTGCCAGTAGTGTGATCAGGGGAAATGAGCAGTTCTTC. It is translated as CASSVIRGNEQFF. Complete variable domain (other parts from reference TRBV19 and TRBJ2-1): DGGITQSPKYLFRKEGQNVTLSCEQNLNHDAMYWYRQDPGQGLRLIYYSQIVNDFQKGDIAEGYSVSREKKESFPLTVTSAQKNPTAFYLCASSVIRGNEQFFGPGTRLTVL.

The CDR3 DNA follows: TGTGCCACCAGCAGGAAAAGGACAGATAACACTGAAGCTTTCTTT. This encodes CATSRKRTDNTEAFF. The chain joins TRBV15 to TRBJ1-1; D possibly corresponds to TRBD1 (6 bases). Germline loops: CDR1 LNHNV, CDR2 YYDKDF (reference sequence). The CDR3 contains 15 residues. The V end was cut by 3 bases, the J end by 2 bases, with 13 bases between.

The rearrangement uses TRBV7-2 and TRBJ2-1, with D perhaps matching TRBD2 (6 bases). This CDR3 region has 15 residues. Germline CDR1 and CDR2: SGHTA and FQGNSA. The V end lost 5 bases, the J end lost 2 bases, and 13 bases lay between the germline ends. DNA for the CDR3: TGTGCCAGCAGCCCAGGGACTGATCCCTACAATGAGCAGTTCTTC. Translating gives CASSPGTDPYNEQFF.

This clone was recorded once. V is TRBV5-1 and J is TRBJ1-3; 7 positions match TRBD1. V dropped 5 bases and J dropped 2; count of bases not matched to a gene: 7. In germline, CDR1 is SGHRS, CDR2 YFSETQ. The CDR3 sequence is 15 residues long. The CDR3 bases are TGCGCCAGCAGGCGAAACCAGGGGGCTGGAAACACCATATATTTT. Translation gives CASRRNQGAGNTIYF.

This clone was detected ten times or more. The same CDR3 also results from other DNA sequences found in this sample. This sequence joins TRBV7-9 and TRBJ2-2; unclear D gene. Looked up from germline, CDR1 is SEHNR and CDR2 is FQNEAQ (reference sequence). This CDR3 contains 13 residues. Between the trimmed V and J ends, which lost 3 bases and 7 bases, there was a span of 9 bases. CDR3: CASSFRSNGELFF. The CDR3 region has the DNA TGTGCCAGCAGCTTCCGGTCAAACGGGGAGCTGTTTTTT.

CDR3 bases: TGCAGTAGTAGCGGGACAGATACGCAGTATTTT. Residues: CSSSGTDTQYF. The chain couples TRBV20-1 to TRBJ2-3; 7 nucleotides align to TRBD2. The CDR3 is made up of 11 amino acids. V gave up 8 bases and J gave up 3 bases; unmatched junction bases: 2. Germline V CDR1 and CDR2: DFQATT, SNEGSKA (reference sequence).

The chain employs TRBV27 and TRBJ2-7; maybe TRBD1 (7 bases). The CDR3 sequence is 14 residues long. Germline V gene data show CDR1 as MNHEY and CDR2 as SMNVEV (reference sequence). Trimming left V 8 bases short and J 5 bases short, with 19 bases between. This chain's CDR3 is CASSTQGGGDEQYF. CDR3 DNA sequence: TGTGCCAGCTCGACCCAGGGGGGCGGGGACGAGCAGTACTTC.

Written as DNA, the CDR3 is TGTGCCAGCAGTCCTCGACAGGGCAGAGTCGGCAATCAGCCCCAGCATTTT. Its translation: CASSPRQGRVGNQPQHF. This chain uses TRBV27 with TRBJ1-5; 7 bases agree with TRBD1. The junction had 12 bases not matched to a gene; V was cut back by 5 bases and J by 2 bases. The V gene's germline CDR1 is MNHEY and CDR2 SMNVEV (reference sequence). The CDR3 totals 17 residues.

This clone has only a few counts. This sequence joins TRBV27 and TRBJ2-1; 10 positions match TRBD1. Germline values: CDR1 MNHEY, CDR2 SMNVEV (reference sequence). V lost 6 bases, J lost 6 bases, and 8 bases stayed unmatched. CDR3 length equals 15 residues. The CDR3 spells CASSPDRGPGNEQFF. The CDR3 region has the DNA TGTGCCAGCAGCCCAGACAGGGGGCCGGGCAATGAGCAGTTCTTC.

The chain links TRBV7-9 to TRBJ2-5; 7 nucleotides line up with TRBD2. This CDR3 is 15 amino acids long. Germline trimming cut 1 base from V and 4 bases from J; bases unmatched to any gene: 6. CDR1 and CDR2 (germline): SEHNR, FQNEAQ (reference sequence). The CDR3 is CASSLEAGRAETQYF. The CDR3 nucleotides are TGTGCCAGCAGCTTAGAAGCGGGGAGGGCAGAGACCCAGTACTTC.

J is TRBJ2-2 and V is TRBV5-1; 9 bases are a match to TRBD2. Germline CDR1 and CDR2: SGHRS and YFSETQ. The CDR3 has 15 amino acids. Losses at the gene ends were 4 bases for V and 2 bases for J; bases not matched to a gene: 3. Written as DNA, the CDR3 is TGCGCCAGCAGCCTGACTAGCGGAAACACCGGGGAGCTGTTTTTT. The encoded protein is CASSLTSGNTGELFF.

This clone came up once. DNA of the CDR3: TGTGCCAGCTCACCACCAGTCCTTTGGAGTGAAGCTTTCTTT. Translating gives CASSPPVLWSEAFF. The chain couples TRBV18 to TRBJ1-1; D unresolved. This CDR3 contains 14 residues. CDR1 is KGHSH, CDR2 LQKENI, per germline. The V end was cut by 0 bases, the J end by 7 bases, with 12 bases between.